This is a list of T cell receptor beta chains from one sample in a study of CD8+ T cells in alopecia areata. Profiled with immunoSEQ multiplex PCR; TCRdb holds only in-frame clones, not every one. The sample carries nearly 110,000 clones, around 84% recorded once. This sample comprised CD8+ T cells sorted from blood, obtained at week 24, from a patient treated with tofacitinib. Every receptor here comes from a human donor with alopecia areata. Each CDR3 is given with its conserved first and last residue. The D gene is left open where the match is weak. Clone size is given for some rows only: seen once, a few or many times, or a class if the clone is expanded.

V	size	D	J	DNA	CDR3
TRBV5-1	.	TRBD2	TRBJ2-3	TGCGCCAGCACCTCCGGGACTAGAGCAGATACGCAGTATTTT	CASTSGTRADTQYF
TRBV6-6	.	.	TRBJ2-2	TGTGCCAGCAGTTACTTCTCAGTTTTTCACACCGGGGAGCTGTTTTTT	CASSYFSVFHTGELFF
TRBV19	few	TRBD1	TRBJ2-1	TGTGCCAGTAGGCCTCGGGACAGCCTCTCCTACAATGAGCAGTTCTTC	CASRPRDSLSYNEQFF
TRBV5-1	once	TRBD2	TRBJ2-2	TGCGCCAGCAGTCCCGGGACTAGCGGTTTAAGGGAGCTGTTTTTT	CASSPGTSGLRELFF
TRBV6-5	.	.	TRBJ2-1	TGTGCCAGCACCCCGGGACTTGGCCCCAGGGAGCAGTTCTTC	CASTPGLGPREQFF
TRBV27	.	.	TRBJ2-7	TGTGCCAGCAGCGTAGCAATCCAAGGAGTGGAGCAGTACTTC	CASSVAIQGVEQYF
TRBV4-1	.	.	TRBJ2-3	TGCGCCAGCAGCCAACTCCTTTCAATAGATACGCAGTATTTT	CASSQLLSIDTQYF
TRBV6-5	once	.	TRBJ2-5	TGTGCCAGCAGTTGGGGTTGGCGGAACCAAGAGACCCAGTACTTC	CASSWGWRNQETQYF
TRBV5-4	.	TRBD2	TRBJ2-7	TGTGCCAGCAGCTTGGCTAGCGGGGGGGCCTACGAGCAGTACTTC	CASSLASGGAYEQYF
TRBV7-9	.	.	TRBJ2-7	TGTGCCAGCAGCTCACCTGAGGGGACACGAAATCCCTACGAGCAGTACTTC	CASSSPEGTRNPYEQYF
TRBV6-1	once	.	TRBJ2-2	TGTGCCAGCAGTGACGGGTGGAACACCGGGGAGCTGTTTTTT	CASSDGWNTGELFF
TRBV7-9	.	TRBD2	TRBJ2-5	TGTGCCAGCAGCTTAGAATGGACAACTAGCGGGGGACTCCAAGAGACCCAGTACTTC	CASSLEWTTSGGLQETQYF
TRBV6-1	.	TRBD1	TRBJ2-7	TGTGCCAGCAGTACAGGGGCCTCAAGCTCCTACGAGCAGTACTTC	CASSTGASSSYEQYF
TRBV4-1	.	.	TRBJ2-3	TGCGCCAGCAGCCAAGATCTTTCCAGCACAGATACGCAGTATTTT	CASSQDLSSTDTQYF
TRBV27	.	.	TRBJ2-3	TGTGCCAGCAGTCCTACTAAGCGAGATCAGTATTTT	CASSPTKRDQYF
TRBV4-1	.	.	TRBJ2-3	TGCGCCAGCAGCCAAGATGAAACAGATACGCAGTATTTT	CASSQDETDTQYF
TRBV6-5	.	TRBD1	TRBJ2-7	TGTGCCAGCAGTGGACAGGGTATGCCCTACGAGCAGTACTTC	CASSGQGMPYEQYF
TRBV29-1	.	.	TRBJ2-1	TGCAGCGTTGTGTTAGGAGTGAATGAGCAGTTCTTC	CSVVLGVNEQFF
TRBV27	few	.	TRBJ1-1	TGTGCCAGCAGTACCGTCGGCTACGGGGACACTGAAGCTTTCTTT	CASSTVGYGDTEAFF
TRBV7-6	.	.	TRBJ2-7	TGTGCCAGCAGCTCAGCGGTGAGGGGCGAGCAGTACTTC	CASSSAVRGEQYF
TRBV7-9	once	TRBD1	TRBJ1-6	TGTGCCAGCAGCCTTGACAGGGGTCATTCACCCCTCCACTTT	CASSLDRGHSPLHF
TRBV6-5	.	TRBD1	TRBJ1-5	TGTGCCAGCAGTTTCGGACAGGGCCGACAGCCCCAGCATTTT	CASSFGQGRQPQHF
TRBV10-3	large	TRBD1	TRBJ2-1	TGTGCCATCAGCCCCGGGACAGGGTTTGATGAGCAGTTCTTC	CAISPGTGFDEQFF
TRBV7-9	.	.	TRBJ2-2	TGTGCCAGCAGCCTAGCCTCCGGGGAGCTGTTTTTT	CASSLASGELFF
TRBV5-1	.	TRBD2	TRBJ2-1	TGCGCCAGCAGTAGAGGGGAGACTAGCGCCTACAATGAGCAGTTCTTC	CASSRGETSAYNEQFF
TRBV6-6	.	.	TRBJ2-7	TGTGCCAGCAGTTACCGTCAGCCATCCTACGAGCAGTACTTC	CASSYRQPSYEQYF
TRBV28	.	TRBD1	TRBJ2-1	TGTGCCAGCAGTTTTGGGACAGAAAGGGTCTGGTACAATGAGCAGTTCTTC	CASSFGTERVWYNEQFF
TRBV9	.	.	TRBJ2-3	TGTGCCAGCAGCCCAAATTTGGGTCAGACAGATACGCAGTATTTT	CASSPNLGQTDTQYF